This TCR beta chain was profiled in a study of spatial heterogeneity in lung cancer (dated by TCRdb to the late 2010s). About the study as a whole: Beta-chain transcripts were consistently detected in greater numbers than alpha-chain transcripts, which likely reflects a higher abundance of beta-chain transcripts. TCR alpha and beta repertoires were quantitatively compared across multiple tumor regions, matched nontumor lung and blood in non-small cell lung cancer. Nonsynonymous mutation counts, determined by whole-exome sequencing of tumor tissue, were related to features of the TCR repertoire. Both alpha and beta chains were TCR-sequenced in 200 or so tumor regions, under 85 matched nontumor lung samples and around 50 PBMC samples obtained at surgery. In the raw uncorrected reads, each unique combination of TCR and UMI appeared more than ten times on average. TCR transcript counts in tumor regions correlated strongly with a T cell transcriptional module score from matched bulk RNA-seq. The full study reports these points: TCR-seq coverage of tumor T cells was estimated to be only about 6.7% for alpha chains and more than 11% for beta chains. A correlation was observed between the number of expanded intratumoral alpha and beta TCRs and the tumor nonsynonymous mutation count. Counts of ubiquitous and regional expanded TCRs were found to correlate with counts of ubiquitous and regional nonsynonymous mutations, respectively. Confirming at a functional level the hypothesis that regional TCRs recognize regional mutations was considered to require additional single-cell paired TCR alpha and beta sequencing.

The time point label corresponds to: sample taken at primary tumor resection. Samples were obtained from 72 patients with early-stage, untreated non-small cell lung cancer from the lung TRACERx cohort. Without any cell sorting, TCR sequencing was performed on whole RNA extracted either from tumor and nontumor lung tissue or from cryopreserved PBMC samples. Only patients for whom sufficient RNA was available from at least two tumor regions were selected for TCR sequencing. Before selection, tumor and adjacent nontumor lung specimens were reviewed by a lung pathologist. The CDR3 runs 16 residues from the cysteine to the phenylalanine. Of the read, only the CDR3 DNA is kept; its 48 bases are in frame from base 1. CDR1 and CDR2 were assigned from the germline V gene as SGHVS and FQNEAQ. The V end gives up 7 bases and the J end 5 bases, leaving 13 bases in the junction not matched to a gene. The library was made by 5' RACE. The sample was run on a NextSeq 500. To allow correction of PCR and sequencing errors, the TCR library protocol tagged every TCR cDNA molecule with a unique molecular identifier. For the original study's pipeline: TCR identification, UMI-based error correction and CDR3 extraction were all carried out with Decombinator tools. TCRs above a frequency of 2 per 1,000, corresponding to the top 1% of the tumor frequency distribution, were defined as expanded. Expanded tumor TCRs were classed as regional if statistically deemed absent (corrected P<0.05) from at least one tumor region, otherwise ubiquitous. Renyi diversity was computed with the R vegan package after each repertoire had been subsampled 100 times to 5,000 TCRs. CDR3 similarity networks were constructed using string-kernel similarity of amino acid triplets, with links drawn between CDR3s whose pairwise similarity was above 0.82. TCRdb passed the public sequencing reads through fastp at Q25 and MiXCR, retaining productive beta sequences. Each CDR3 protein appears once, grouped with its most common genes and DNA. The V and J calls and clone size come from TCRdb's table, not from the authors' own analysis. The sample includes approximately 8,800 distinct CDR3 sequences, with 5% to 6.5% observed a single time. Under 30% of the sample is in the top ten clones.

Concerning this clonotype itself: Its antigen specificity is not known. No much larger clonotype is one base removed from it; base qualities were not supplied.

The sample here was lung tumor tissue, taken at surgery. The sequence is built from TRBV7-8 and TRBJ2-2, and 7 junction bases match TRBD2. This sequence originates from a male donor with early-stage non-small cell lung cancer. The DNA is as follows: TGTGCCAGCAATCAAGTTCCAGGGAGGGGAACCGGGGAGCTGTTTTTT. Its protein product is CASNQVPGRGTGELFF.